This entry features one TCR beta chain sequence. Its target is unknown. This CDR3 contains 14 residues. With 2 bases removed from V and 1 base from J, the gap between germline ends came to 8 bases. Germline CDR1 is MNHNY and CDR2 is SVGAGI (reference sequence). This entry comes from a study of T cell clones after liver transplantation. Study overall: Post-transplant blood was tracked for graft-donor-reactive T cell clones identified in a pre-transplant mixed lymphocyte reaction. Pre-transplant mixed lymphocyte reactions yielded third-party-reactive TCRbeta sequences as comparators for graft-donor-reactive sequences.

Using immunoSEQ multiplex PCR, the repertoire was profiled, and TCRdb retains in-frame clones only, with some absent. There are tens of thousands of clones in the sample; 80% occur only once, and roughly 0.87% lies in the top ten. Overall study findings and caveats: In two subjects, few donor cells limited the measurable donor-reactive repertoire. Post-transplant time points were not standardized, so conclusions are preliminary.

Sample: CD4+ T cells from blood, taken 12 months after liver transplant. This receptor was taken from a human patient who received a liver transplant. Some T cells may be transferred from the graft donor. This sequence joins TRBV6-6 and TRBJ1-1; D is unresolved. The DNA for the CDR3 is TGTGCCAGCAGTTACCCGGAACGGAACACTGAAGCTTTCTTT. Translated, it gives CASSYPERNTEAFF.